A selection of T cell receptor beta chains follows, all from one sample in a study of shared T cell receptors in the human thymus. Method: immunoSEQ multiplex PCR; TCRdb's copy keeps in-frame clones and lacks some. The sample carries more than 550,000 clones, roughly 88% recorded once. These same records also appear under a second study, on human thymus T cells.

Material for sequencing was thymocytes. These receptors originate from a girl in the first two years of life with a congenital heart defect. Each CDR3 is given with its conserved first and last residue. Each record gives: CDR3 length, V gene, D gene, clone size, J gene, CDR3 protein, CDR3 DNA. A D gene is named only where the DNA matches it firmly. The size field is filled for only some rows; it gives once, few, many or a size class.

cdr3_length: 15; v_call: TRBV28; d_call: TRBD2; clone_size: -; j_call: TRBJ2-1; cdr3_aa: CASNTGLAGLNEQFF; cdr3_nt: TGTGCCAGCAATACGGGACTAGCGGGGCTCAATGAGCAGTTCTTC
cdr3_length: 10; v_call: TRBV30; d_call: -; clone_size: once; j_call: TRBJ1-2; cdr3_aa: CAIGGHGYTF; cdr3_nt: TGTGCCATAGGGGGTCATGGCTACACCTTC
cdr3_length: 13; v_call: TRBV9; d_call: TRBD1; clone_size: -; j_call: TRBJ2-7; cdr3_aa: CASSGDRGYEQYF; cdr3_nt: TGTGCCAGCAGCGGGGACAGGGGATACGAGCAGTACTTC
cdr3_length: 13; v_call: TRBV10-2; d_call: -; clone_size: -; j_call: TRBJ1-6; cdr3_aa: CASRHSYNSPLHF; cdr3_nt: TGCGCCAGCAGACACAGTTATAATTCACCCCTCCACTTT
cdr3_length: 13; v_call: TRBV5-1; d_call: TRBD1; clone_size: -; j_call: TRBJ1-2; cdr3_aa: CASSYGQAYGYTF; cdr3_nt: TGCGCCAGCAGTTATGGACAGGCCTATGGCTACACCTTC
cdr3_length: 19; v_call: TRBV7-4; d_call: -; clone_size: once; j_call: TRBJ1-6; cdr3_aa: CASSPPVGASPGYNSPLHF; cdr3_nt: TGTGCCAGCAGCCCCCCGGTGGGGGCTTCCCCCGGTTATAATTCACCCCTCCACTTT
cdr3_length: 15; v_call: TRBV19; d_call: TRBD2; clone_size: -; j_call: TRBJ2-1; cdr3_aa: CASSIPLADYNEQFF; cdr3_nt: TGTGCCAGTAGTATACCACTAGCGGATTACAATGAGCAGTTCTTC
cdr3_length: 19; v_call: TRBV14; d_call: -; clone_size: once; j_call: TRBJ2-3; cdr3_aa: CASSHRHRQPNSSTDTQYF; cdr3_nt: TGTGCCAGCAGCCATCGGCACAGGCAACCCAATTCTAGCACAGATACGCAGTATTTT
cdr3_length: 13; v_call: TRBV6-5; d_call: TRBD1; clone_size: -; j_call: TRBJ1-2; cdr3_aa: CASSPGTGAIYTF; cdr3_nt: TGTGCCAGCAGCCCTGGGACAGGGGCTATCTACACCTTC
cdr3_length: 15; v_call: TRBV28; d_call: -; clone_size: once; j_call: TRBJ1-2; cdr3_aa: CASTSWGTVIDGYTF; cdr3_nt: TGTGCCAGCACTTCATGGGGCACAGTAATTGATGGCTACACCTTC
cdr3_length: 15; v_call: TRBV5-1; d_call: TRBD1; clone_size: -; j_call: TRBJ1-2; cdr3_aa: CASSLRQGWAYGYTF; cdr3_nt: TGCGCCAGCAGCCTCCGACAGGGATGGGCCTATGGCTACACCTTC
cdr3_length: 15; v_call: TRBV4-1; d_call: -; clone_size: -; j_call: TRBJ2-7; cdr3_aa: CASSRGPDYRYEQYF; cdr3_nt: TGCGCCAGCAGCCGAGGCCCCGATTACCGGTACGAGCAGTACTTC
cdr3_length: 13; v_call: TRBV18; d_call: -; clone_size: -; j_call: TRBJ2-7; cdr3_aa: CASSGNKTYEQYF; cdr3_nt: TGTGCCAGCTCAGGTAACAAGACCTACGAGCAGTACTTC
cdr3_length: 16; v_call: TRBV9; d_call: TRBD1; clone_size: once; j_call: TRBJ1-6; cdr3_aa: CASSVKGTDYNSPLHF; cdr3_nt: TGTGCCAGCAGCGTAAAGGGGACAGACTATAATTCACCCCTCCACTTT
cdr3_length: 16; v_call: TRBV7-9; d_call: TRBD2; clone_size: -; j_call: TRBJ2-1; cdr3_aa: CASSANQGGGYNEQFF; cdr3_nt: TGTGCCAGCAGCGCAAATCAGGGCGGGGGCTACAATGAGCAGTTCTTC
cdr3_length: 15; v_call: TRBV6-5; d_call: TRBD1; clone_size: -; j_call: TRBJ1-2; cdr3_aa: CASRSDRGDRSGYTF; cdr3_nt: TGTGCCAGCAGATCGGACAGGGGAGATAGGAGTGGCTACACCTTC
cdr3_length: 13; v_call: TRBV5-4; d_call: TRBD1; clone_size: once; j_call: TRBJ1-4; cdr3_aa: CASSHRGSEKLFF; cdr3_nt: TGTGCCAGCAGCCACAGGGGTTCAGAAAAACTGTTTTTT
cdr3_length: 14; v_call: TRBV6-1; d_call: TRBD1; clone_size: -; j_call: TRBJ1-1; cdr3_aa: CASGDRGSDTEAFF; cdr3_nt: TGTGCCAGCGGCGACAGGGGGTCTGACACTGAAGCTTTCTTT
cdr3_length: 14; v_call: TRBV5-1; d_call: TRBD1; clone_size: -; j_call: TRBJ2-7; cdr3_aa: CASSCRLDRGEQYF; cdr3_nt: TGCGCCAGCAGCTGCCGGTTGGACAGGGGAGAGCAGTACTTC
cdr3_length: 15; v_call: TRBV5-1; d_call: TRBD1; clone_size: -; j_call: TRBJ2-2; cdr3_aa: CASSSGQGNTGELFF; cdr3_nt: TGCGCCAGCAGCTCCGGACAGGGAAACACCGGGGAGCTGTTTTTT
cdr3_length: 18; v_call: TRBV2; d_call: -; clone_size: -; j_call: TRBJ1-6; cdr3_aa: CASRRPVRPSRHNSPLHF; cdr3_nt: TGTGCCAGCAGAAGACCAGTGAGGCCCTCGCGGCATAATTCACCTCTCCACTTT
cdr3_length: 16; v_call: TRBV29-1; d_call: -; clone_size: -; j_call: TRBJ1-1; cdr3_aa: CSVEGLPWGENTEAFF; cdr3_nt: TGCAGCGTTGAAGGCCTGCCGTGGGGAGAGAACACTGAAGCTTTCTTT
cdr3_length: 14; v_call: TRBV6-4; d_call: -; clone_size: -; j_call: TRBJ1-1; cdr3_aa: CASKKRGRDTEAFF; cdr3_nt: TGTGCCAGCAAGAAGAGGGGGAGGGACACTGAAGCTTTCTTT
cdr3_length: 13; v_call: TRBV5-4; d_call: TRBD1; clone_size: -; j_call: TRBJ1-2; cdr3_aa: CASSYRGNYGYTF; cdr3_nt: TGTGCCAGCAGCTACAGGGGGAACTATGGCTACACCTTC
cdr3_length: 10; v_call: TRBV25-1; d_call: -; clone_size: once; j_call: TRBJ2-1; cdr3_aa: CASSTDEQFF; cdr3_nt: TGTGCCAGCAGTACAGATGAGCAGTTCTTC
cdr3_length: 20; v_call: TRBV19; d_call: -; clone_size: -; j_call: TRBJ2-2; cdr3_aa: CASSIETHLGRARNTGELFF; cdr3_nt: TGTGCCAGTAGTATAGAAACCCACCTCGGCAGGGCAAGGAACACCGGGGAGCTGTTTTTT
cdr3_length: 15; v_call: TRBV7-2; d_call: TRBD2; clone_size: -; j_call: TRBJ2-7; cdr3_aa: CASSQGAGSSYEQYF; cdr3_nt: TGTGCCAGCAGCCAAGGAGCGGGGAGCTCCTACGAGCAGTACTTC
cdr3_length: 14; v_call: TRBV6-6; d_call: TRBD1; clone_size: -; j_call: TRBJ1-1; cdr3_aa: CASSLQGVNTEAFF; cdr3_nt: TGTGCCAGCAGCTTACAGGGGGTGAACACTGAAGCTTTCTTT
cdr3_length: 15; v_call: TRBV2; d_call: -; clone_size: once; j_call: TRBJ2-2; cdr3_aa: CASKPAGAHTGELFF; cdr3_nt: TGTGCCAGCAAGCCGGCGGGGGCCCACACCGGGGAGCTGTTTTTT
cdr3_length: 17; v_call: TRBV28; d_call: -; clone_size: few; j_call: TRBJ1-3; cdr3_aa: CASSRAEGGNSGNTIYF; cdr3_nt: TGTGCCAGCAGTCGCGCCGAAGGGGGTAACTCTGGAAACACCATATATTTT
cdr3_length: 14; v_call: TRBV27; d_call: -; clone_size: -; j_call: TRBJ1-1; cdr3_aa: CASRIKGRRTEAFF; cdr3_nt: TGTGCCAGCAGGATAAAAGGGAGGCGCACTGAAGCTTTCTTT
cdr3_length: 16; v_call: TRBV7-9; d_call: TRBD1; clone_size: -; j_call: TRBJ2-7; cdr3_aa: CASSPLGQGAFYEQYF; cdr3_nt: TGTGCCAGCAGCCCACTCGGACAGGGGGCTTTCTACGAGCAGTACTTC
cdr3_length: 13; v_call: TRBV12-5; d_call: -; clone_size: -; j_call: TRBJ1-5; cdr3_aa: CASGPRVDQPQHF; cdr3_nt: TGTGCTAGTGGTCCGAGGGTCGATCAGCCCCAGCATTTT
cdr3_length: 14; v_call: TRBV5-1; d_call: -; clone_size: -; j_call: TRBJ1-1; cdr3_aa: CASSLTADGTEAFF; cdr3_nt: TGCGCCAGCAGCTTAACAGCAGACGGCACTGAAGCTTTCTTT
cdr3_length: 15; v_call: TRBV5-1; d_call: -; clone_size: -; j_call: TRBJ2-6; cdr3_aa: CASSLAGWGANVLTF; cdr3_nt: TGCGCCAGCAGCTTGGCCGGGTGGGGGGCCAACGTCCTGACTTTC
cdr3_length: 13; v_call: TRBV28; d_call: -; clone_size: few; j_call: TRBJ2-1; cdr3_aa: CASSRGSYNEQFF; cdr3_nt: TGTGCCAGCAGTCGGGGCTCCTACAATGAGCAGTTCTTC
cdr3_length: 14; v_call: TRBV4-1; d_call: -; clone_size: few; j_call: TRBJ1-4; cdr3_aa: CASSLGAANEKLFF; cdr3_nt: TGCGCCAGCAGCCTGGGGGCGGCTAATGAAAAACTGTTTTTT
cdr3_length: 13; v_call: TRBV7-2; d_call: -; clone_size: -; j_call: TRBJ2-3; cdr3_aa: CASSTQTFDTQYF; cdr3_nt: TGTGCCAGCAGCACGCAAACATTCGATACGCAGTATTTT
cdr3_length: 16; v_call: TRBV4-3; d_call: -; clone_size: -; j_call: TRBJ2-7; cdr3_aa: CASSQWGRPFSYEQYF; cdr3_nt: TGCGCCAGCAGCCAATGGGGGCGGCCCTTCTCCTACGAGCAGTACTTC
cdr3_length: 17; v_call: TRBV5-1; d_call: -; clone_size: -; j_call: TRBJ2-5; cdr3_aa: CASSRAGGLAGQETQYF; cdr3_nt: TGCGCCAGCAGCCGCGCAGGGGGGTTAGCGGGGCAAGAGACCCAGTACTTC
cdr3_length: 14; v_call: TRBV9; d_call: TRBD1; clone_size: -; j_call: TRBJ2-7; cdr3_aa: CASSEGQGNYEQYF; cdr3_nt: TGTGCCAGCAGCGAGGGACAGGGAAACTACGAGCAGTACTTC
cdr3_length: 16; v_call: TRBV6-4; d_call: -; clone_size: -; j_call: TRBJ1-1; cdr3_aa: CASSLTFTGSNTEAFF; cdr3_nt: TGTGCCAGCAGTCTGACTTTTACAGGGTCGAACACTGAAGCTTTCTTT
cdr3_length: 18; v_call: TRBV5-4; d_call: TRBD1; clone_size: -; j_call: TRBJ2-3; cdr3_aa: CASSLRSHGDRRTDTQYF; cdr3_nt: TGTGCCAGCAGCTTGCGTTCCCATGGGGACAGAAGGACAGATACGCAGTATTTT